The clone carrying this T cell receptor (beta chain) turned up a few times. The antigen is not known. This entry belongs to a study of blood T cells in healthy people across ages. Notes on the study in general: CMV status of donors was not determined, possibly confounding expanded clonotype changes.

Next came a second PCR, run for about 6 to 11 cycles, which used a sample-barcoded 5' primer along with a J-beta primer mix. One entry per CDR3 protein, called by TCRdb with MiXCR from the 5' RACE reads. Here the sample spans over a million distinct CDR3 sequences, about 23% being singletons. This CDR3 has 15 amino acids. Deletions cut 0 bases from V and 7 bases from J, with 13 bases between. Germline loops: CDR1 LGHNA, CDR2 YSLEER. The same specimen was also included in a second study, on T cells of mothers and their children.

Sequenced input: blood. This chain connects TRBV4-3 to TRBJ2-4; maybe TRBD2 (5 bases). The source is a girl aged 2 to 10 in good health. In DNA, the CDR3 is TGCGCCAGCAGCCAAGATACTAGACCGATTAACATTCAGTACTTC. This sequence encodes CASSQDTRPINIQYF.